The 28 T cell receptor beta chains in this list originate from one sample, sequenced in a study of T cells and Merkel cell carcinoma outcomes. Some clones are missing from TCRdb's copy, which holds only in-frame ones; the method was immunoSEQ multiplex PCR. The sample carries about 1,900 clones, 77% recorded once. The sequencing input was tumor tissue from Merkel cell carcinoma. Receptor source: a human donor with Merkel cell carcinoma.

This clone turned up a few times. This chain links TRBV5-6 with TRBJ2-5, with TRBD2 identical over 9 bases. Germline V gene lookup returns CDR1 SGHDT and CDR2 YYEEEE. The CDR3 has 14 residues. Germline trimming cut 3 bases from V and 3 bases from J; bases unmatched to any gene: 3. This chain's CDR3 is CASSSIAGEETQYF. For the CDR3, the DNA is TGTGCCAGCAGCTCCATAGCGGGAGAAGAGACCCAGTACTTC.

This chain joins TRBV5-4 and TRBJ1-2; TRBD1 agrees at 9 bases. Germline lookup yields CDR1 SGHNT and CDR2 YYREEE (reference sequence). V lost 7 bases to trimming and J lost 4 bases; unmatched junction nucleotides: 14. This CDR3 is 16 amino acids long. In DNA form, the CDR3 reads TGTGCCAGCGGACGGACAGGGGTTGTAATCCCCTATGGCTACACCTTC. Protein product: CASGRTGVVIPYGYTF.

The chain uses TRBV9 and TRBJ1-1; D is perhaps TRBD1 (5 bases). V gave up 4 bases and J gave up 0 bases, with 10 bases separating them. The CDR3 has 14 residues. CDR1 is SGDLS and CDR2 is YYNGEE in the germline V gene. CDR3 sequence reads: CASSRADMNTEAFF. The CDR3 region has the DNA TGTGCCAGCAGCCGCGCGGACATGAACACTGAAGCTTTCTTT. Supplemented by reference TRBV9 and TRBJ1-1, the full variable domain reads DSGVTQTPKHLITATGQRVTLRCSPRSGDLSVYWYQQSLDQGLQFLIQYYNGEERAKGNILERFSAQQFPDLHSELNLSSLELGDSALYFCASSRADMNTEAFFGQGTRLTVV.

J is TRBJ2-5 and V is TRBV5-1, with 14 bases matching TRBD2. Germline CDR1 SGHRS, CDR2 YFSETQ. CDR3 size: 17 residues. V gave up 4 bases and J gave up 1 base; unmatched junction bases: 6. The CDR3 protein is CASSPAGTSGGQETQYF. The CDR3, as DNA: TGCGCCAGCAGCCCCGCCGGGACTAGCGGGGGCCAAGAGACCCAGTACTTC. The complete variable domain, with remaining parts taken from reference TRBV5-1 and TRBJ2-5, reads KAGVTQTPRYLIKTRGQQVTLSCSPISGHRSVSWYQQTPGQGLQFLFEYFSETQRNKGNFPGRFSGRQFSNSRSEMNVSTLELGDSALYLCASSPAGTSGGQETQYFGPGTRLLVL.

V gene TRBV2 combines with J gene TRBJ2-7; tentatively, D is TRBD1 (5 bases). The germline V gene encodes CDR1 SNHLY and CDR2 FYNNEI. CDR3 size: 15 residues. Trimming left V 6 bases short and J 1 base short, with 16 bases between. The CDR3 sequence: CASRAQGLRSYEQYF. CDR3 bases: TGTGCCAGCAGGGCCCAGGGTCTTCGGTCCTACGAGCAGTACTTC.

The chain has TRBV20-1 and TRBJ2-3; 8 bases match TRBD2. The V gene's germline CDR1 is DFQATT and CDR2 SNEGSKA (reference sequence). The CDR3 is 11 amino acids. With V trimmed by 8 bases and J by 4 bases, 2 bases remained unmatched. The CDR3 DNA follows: TGCAGTCGGGGGGGCCCAGATACGCAGTATTTT. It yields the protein CSRGGPDTQYF.

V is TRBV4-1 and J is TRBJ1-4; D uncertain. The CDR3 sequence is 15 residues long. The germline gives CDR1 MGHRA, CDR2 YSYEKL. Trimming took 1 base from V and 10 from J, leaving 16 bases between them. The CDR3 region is CASSQVGFPVGKLFF. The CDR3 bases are TGCGCCAGCAGCCAAGTAGGGTTCCCGGTTGGAAAACTGTTTTTT.

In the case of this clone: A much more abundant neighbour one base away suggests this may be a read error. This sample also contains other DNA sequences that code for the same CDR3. The CDR3 loop is CASSMLELEQFF. The DNA for the CDR3 is TGTGCCAGCAGCATGTTGGAACTTGAGCAGTTCTTC. This chain links TRBV14 with TRBJ2-1; D is ambiguous. Trimming cost V 5 bases and J 9 bases, with 11 bases left between them. Germline CDR1 is SGHDN and CDR2 is FVKESK. The CDR3 spans 12 residues.

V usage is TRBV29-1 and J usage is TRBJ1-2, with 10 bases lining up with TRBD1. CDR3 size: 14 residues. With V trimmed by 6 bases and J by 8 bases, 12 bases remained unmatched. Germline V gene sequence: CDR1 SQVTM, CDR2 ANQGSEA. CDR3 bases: TGCAGCGTCGGGGACAGGGGTAGGGGTGGGGGCTACACCTTC. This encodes CSVGDRGRGGGYTF.

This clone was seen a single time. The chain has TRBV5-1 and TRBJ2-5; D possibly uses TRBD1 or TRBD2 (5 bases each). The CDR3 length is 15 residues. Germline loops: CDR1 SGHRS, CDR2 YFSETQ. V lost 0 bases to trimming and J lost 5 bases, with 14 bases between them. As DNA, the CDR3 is TGCGCCAGCAGCTTGGGGGCAGGGAGCAGGGAGACCCAGTACTTC. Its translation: CASSLGAGSRETQYF.

CDR3 DNA sequence: TGTGCCAGCAGTTTTAGTGGGCGCAGCTACGAGCAGTACTTC. This encodes CASSFSGRSYEQYF. This chain uses TRBV27 with TRBJ2-7, with D unclear. Trimming pared 3 bases from V and 3 bases from J, leaving 12 bases between. This CDR3 has 14 residues. Germline V CDR1 and CDR2: MNHEY, SMNVEV (reference sequence).

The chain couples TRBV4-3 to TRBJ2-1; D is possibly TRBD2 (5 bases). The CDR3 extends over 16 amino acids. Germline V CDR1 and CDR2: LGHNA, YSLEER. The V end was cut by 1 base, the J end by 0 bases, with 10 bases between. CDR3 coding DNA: TGCGCCAGCAGCCAAGCTAGCTACTCCTCCTACAATGAGCAGTTCTTC. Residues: CASSQASYSSYNEQFF.

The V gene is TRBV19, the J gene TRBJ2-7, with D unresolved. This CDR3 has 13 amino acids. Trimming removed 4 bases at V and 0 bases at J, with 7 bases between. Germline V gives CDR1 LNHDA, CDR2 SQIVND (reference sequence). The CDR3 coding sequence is TGTGCCAGTAGTAACGGGCCCTCCTACGAGCAGTACTTC. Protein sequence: CASSNGPSYEQYF.

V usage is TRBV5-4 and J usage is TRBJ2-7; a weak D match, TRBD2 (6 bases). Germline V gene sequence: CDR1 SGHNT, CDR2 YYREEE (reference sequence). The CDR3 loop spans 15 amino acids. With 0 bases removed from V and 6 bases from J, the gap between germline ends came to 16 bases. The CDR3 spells CASSLGAGPLSEQYF. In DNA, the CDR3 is TGTGCCAGCAGCTTGGGGGCGGGGCCTCTTTCCGAGCAGTACTTC.

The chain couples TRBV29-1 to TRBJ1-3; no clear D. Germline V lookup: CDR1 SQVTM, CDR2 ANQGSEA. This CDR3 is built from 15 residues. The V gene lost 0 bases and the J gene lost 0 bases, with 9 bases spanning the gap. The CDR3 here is CSVEDPGISGNTIYF. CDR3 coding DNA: TGCAGCGTTGAAGATCCAGGTATCTCTGGAAACACCATATATTTT.

Here the CDR3 DNA reads TGCGCCAGCAGCTTTACGGACGGGAGCAATCAGCCCCAGCATTTT. The encoded protein is CASSFTDGSNQPQHF. The rearrangement links TRBV5-1 to TRBJ1-5; D remains unclear. V was clipped by 2 bases and J by 1 base, with 10 bases between them. Germline V gives CDR1 SGHRS, CDR2 YFSETQ. This CDR3 is 15 amino acids long.

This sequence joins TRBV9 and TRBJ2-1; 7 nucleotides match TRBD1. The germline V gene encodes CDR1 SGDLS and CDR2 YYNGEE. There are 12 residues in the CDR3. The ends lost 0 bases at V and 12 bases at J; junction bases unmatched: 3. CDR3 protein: CASSVGTGVQFF. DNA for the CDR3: TGTGCCAGCAGCGTAGGGACAGGAGTGCAGTTCTTC.

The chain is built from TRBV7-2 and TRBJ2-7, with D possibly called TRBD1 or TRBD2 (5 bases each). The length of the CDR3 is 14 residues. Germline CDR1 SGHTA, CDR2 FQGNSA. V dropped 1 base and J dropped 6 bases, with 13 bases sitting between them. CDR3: CASSLGPPGAEQYF. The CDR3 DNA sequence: TGTGCCAGCAGCTTAGGACCCCCCGGGGCCGAGCAGTACTTC. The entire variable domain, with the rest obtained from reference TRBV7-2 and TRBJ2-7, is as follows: GAGVSQSPSNKVTEKGKDVELRCDPISGHTALYWYRQSLGQGLEFLIYFQGNSAPDKSGLPSDRFSAERTGGSVSTLTIQRTQQEDSAVYLCASSLGPPGAEQYFGPGTRLTVT.

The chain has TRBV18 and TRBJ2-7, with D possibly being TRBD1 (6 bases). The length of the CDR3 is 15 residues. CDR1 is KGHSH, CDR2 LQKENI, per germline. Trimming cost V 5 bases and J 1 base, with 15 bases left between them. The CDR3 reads CASSEWTALSYEQYF. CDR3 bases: TGTGCCAGCTCAGAGTGGACAGCCTTATCCTACGAGCAGTACTTC.

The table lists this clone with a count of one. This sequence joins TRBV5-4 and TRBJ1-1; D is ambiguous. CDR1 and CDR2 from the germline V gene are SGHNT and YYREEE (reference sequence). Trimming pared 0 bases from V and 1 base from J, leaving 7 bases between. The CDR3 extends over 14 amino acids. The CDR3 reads CASSLALTNTEAFF. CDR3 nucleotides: TGTGCCAGCAGCTTGGCCCTCACGAACACTGAAGCTTTCTTT.

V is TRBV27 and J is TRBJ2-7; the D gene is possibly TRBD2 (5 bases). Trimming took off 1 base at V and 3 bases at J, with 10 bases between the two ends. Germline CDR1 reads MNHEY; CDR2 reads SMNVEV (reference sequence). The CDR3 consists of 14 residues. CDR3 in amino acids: CASSLLSGNYEQYF. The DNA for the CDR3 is TGTGCCAGCAGTTTATTGTCCGGGAACTACGAGCAGTACTTC.

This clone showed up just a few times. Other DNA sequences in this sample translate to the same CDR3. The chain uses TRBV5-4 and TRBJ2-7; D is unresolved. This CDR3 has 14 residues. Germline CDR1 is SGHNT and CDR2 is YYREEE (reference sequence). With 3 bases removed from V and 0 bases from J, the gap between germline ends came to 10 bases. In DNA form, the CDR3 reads TGTGCCAGCAGCTCCGGTGGAGCCTCCTACGAGCAGTACTTC. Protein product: CASSSGGASYEQYF.

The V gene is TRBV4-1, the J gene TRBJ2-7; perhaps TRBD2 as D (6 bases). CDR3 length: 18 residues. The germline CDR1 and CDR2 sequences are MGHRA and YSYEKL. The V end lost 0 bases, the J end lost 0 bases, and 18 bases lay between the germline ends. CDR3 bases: TGCGCCAGCAGCCAAGAGGGAGGTCGCGGGGCAAGCTCCTACGAGCAGTACTTC. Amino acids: CASSQEGGRGASSYEQYF.

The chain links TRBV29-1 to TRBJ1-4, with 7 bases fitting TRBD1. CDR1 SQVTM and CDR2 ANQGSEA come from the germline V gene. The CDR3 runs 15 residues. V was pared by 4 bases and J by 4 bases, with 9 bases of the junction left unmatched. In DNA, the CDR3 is TGCAGCGTTGCTACCGGGACAGCTCATAATGAAAAACTGTTTTTT. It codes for CSVATGTAHNEKLFF.

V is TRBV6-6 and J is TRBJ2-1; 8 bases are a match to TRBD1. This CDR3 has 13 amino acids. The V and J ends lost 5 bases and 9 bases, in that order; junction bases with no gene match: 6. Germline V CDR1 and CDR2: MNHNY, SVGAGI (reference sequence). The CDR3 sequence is CASSATGGGEQFF. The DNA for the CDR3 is TGTGCCAGCAGTGCAACAGGGGGAGGTGAGCAGTTCTTC.

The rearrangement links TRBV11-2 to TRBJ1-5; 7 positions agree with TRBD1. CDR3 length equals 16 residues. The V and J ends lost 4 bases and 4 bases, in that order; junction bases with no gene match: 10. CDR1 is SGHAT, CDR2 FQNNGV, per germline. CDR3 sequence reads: CASSSTTGTLNQPQHF. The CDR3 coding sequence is TGTGCCAGCAGCTCGACGACAGGGACCCTAAATCAGCCCCAGCATTTT.

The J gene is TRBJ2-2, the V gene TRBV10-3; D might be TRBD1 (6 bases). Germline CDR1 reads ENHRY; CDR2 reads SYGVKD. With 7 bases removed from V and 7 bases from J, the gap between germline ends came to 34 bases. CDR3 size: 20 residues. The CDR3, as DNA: TGTGCCATCATTAGCCCCGAGACAAAACAGGGTGGCAGTACCTGCGGGGAGCTGTTTTTT. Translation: CAIISPETKQGGSTCGELFF.

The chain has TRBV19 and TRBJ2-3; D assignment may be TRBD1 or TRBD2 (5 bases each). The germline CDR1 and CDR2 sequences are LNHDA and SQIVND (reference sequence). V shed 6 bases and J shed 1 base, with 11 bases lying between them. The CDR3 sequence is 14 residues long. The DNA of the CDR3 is TGTGCCAGTAGACCGGGACGGCGCACAGATACGCAGTATTTT. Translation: CASRPGRRTDTQYF.